The 19 T cell receptor beta chains in this list originate from one sample, sequenced in a study of blood T cell repertoires in COVID-19. The assay was immunoSEQ multiplex PCR, and TCRdb's table has in-frame clones only and misses some. The sample contains 95,000 or so clones, 89% of which appear only once. Sequenced sample: peripheral blood. The receptors originated from a woman in her seventies with acute or convalescent COVID-19.

The table lists this clone with a count of one. The CDR3 coding sequence is TGCGCCAGCAGCCCCACAGGTCGCACCGGGGAGCTGTTTTTT. It is translated as CASSPTGRTGELFF. This sequence joins TRBV5-1 and TRBJ2-2, with D possibly matching TRBD1 (5 bases). Germline V lookup: CDR1 SGHRS, CDR2 YFSETQ. This CDR3 has 14 amino acids. Trimming removed 4 bases from V and 4 bases from J, with 11 bases in between. Full variable domain (missing parts from reference TRBV5-1 and TRBJ2-2): KAGVTQTPRYLIKTRGQQVTLSCSPISGHRSVSWYQQTPGQGLQFLFEYFSETQRNKGNFPGRFSGRQFSNSRSEMNVSTLELGDSALYLCASSPTGRTGELFFGEGSRLTVL.

The V and J genes are TRBV6-5 and TRBJ1-4, with D possibly TRBD1 on 5 matching bases. Germline assignment: CDR1 MNHEY and CDR2 SVGAGI. The V end was cut by 2 bases, the J end by 4 bases, with 11 bases between. The CDR3 length is 15 residues. Here the CDR3 reads CASSYPGHFNEKLFF. The CDR3 DNA is TGTGCCAGCAGTTACCCCGGACATTTTAATGAAAAACTGTTTTTT.

The CDR3 is CASSSPGQGVGYTF. In DNA form, the CDR3 reads TGTGCCAGCAGTTCTCCGGGACAGGGTGTTGGCTACACCTTC. This chain joins TRBV7-9 and TRBJ1-2; TRBD1 aligns across 9 bases. CDR1 and CDR2 from the germline V gene are SEHNR and FQNEAQ (reference sequence). Losses at the gene ends were 6 bases for V and 7 bases for J; bases not matched to a gene: 9. This CDR3 spans 14 amino acids.

This chain connects TRBV10-3 to TRBJ1-1; 10 bases are shared with TRBD1. V was pared by 8 bases and J by 5 bases, with 5 bases of the junction left unmatched. This CDR3 has 13 amino acids. CDR1 is ENHRY, CDR2 SYGVKD, per germline. CDR3 in DNA: TGTGCCATCGCCCGGACAGGGGGGACTGAAGCTTTCTTT. Protein sequence: CAIARTGGTEAFF.

This chain's CDR3 is CASSLQGRETQYF. CDR3 bases: TGTGCCAGCAGCTTACAGGGCCGGGAGACCCAGTACTTC. This chain joins TRBV11-3 and TRBJ2-5; possibly TRBD1 for D (5 bases). Deletions cut 2 bases from V and 5 bases from J, with 9 bases between. The CDR3 has 13 residues. Germline CDR1 reads SGHNT; CDR2 reads YENEEA.

The V and J genes are TRBV7-9 and TRBJ2-5, with 12 bases fitting TRBD1. Germline V CDR1 and CDR2: SEHNR, FQNEAQ (reference sequence). The CDR3 covers 18 residues. V trimming: 8 bases; J trimming: 5 bases; junction bases outside the gene matches: 18. This CDR3 is CASAIPPGQGAREETQYF. DNA for the CDR3: TGTGCCAGCGCCATCCCACCGGGACAGGGGGCGCGGGAGGAGACCCAGTACTTC.

The CDR3 DNA follows: TGTGCCAGTAGGACAAAGACAGGGGGCGGCACTGAAGCTTTCTTT. It encodes CASRTKTGGGTEAFF. V usage is TRBV19 and J usage is TRBJ1-1, with TRBD1 matching over 10 bases. This CDR3 is built from 15 residues. Trimming cost V 6 bases and J 4 bases; bases outside gene matches: 8. Germline-derived CDR1 and CDR2 are LNHDA and SQIVND (reference sequence).

This clone was picked up one time. This chain connects TRBV28 to TRBJ2-1, with 9 bases that match TRBD2. CDR1 is MDHEN, CDR2 SYDVKM, per germline. The CDR3 spans 16 residues. V gave up 1 base and J gave up 6 bases; unmatched junction bases: 7. DNA for the CDR3: TGTGCCAGCAGTTTATCCCTAGCGGGGAGATCCAATGAGCAGTTCTTC. Translating gives CASSLSLAGRSNEQFF.

The genes are TRBV6-5 and TRBJ1-1; tentatively, D is TRBD1 (6 bases). This CDR3 is 16 amino acids long. Germline V gives CDR1 MNHEY, CDR2 SVGAGI. Between the trimmed V and J ends, which lost 0 bases and 3 bases, there was a span of 14 bases. The CDR3 reads CASSYSAGRGHTEAFF. The CDR3 DNA follows: TGTGCCAGCAGTTACTCAGCAGGGCGGGGGCACACTGAAGCTTTCTTT.

The chain has TRBV4-1 and TRBJ2-1; D perhaps matches TRBD2 (6 bases). The CDR3 extends over 15 amino acids. V shed 1 base and J shed 3 bases, with 10 bases lying between them. Germline V lookup: CDR1 MGHRA, CDR2 YSYEKL. The CDR3 here is CASSQAGVVYNEQFF. The CDR3 nucleotides are TGCGCCAGCAGCCAAGCGGGGGTCGTCTACAATGAGCAGTTCTTC.

V gene TRBV30 combines with J gene TRBJ2-2; D is possibly TRBD2 (5 bases). Germline-derived CDR1 and CDR2 are GTSNPN and SVGIG (reference sequence). V lost 3 bases and J lost 8, with 13 bases in between. The CDR3 consists of 13 residues. CDR3 bases: TGTGCCTGGAGGGCTTTAGCGTATGGGGAGCTGTTTTTT. Protein product: CAWRALAYGELFF.

The J gene is TRBJ1-5, the V gene TRBV4-1; D is perhaps TRBD1 (6 bases). V dropped 4 bases and J dropped 1 base, with 17 bases sitting between them. Germline CDR1 is MGHRA and CDR2 is YSYEKL. The CDR3 runs to 17 residues. The CDR3 spells CASSPLGTIRSNQPQHF. In DNA, the CDR3 is TGCGCCAGCAGCCCGCTCGGGACAATAAGAAGCAATCAGCCCCAGCATTTT.

This chain connects TRBV5-6 to TRBJ1-6, with a possible D match to TRBD1 (5 bases). The V end was cut by 0 bases, the J end by 4 bases, with 8 bases between. CDR1 and CDR2 (germline): SGHDT, YYEEEE. There are 15 residues in the CDR3. This chain's CDR3 is CASSLVDTYNSPLHF. CDR3 in DNA: TGTGCCAGCAGCTTGGTGGACACATATAATTCACCCCTCCACTTT.

This clone came up a few times. This chain joins TRBV19 and TRBJ1-2; 9 positions agree with TRBD1. The junction had 11 bases not matched to a gene; V was cut back by 3 bases and J by 3 bases. CDR1 is LNHDA and CDR2 is SQIVND in the germline V gene (reference sequence). The CDR3 runs to 17 residues. CDR3 sequence: CASSIAGTGTFYYGYTF. The DNA for the CDR3 is TGTGCCAGTAGTATCGCCGGGACAGGGACGTTCTACTATGGCTACACCTTC.

The chain carries TRBV19 and TRBJ2-1; TRBD2 might be the D (6 bases). Trimming pared 1 base from V and 4 bases from J, leaving 14 bases between. Germline loops: CDR1 LNHDA, CDR2 SQIVND (reference sequence). The CDR3 length is 16 residues. CDR3 sequence (DNA): TGTGCCAGTAGTATAGTTGGAGGGTCGAGGTACAATGAGCAGTTCTTC. Translating it yields CASSIVGGSRYNEQFF.

This rearrangement joins TRBV24-1 to TRBJ1-1, with D maybe TRBD1 (5 bases). The V gene's germline CDR1 is KGHDR and CDR2 SFDVKD. Trimming stripped 10 bases from V and 7 bases from J, with 24 bases between. CDR3 length: 15 residues. CDR3 loop: CATRDSRPTAFEAFF. The CDR3 DNA is TGTGCCACACGTGACAGCCGACCTACCGCCTTTGAAGCTTTCTTT.

The chain employs TRBV27 and TRBJ1-2, with D maybe TRBD1 (5 bases). V was shortened by 6 bases and J by 4 bases, with 12 bases between the two germline ends. Germline V CDR1 and CDR2: MNHEY, SMNVEV (reference sequence). The CDR3 runs to 13 residues. CDR3 residues: CASRTQGIYGYTF. DNA for the CDR3: TGTGCCAGCAGGACGCAGGGTATCTATGGCTACACCTTC.

The chain has TRBV6-5 and TRBJ2-5, with 10 nucleotides matching TRBD1. The CDR3 extends over 14 amino acids. V shed 5 bases and J 5 bases; nucleotides not matched to a gene: 5. Germline CDR1 reads MNHEY; CDR2 reads SVGAGI. CDR3 amino acids: CASSPTGGYETQYF. The DNA of the CDR3 is TGTGCCAGCAGTCCGACAGGGGGCTATGAGACCCAGTACTTC.

The chain is built from TRBV6-2 or TRBV6-3 and TRBJ2-5, with a weak D call TRBD2 (7 bases). This CDR3 spans 15 amino acids. Trimming removed 4 bases at V and 4 bases at J, with 16 bases between. Germline assignment: CDR1 MNHEY and CDR2 SVGEGT. CDR3 nucleotide sequence: TGTGCCAGCAGTTTGGAGGGGGGGCAAGTAGAGACCCAGTACTTC. As protein: CASSLEGGQVETQYF.